The 10 T cell receptor beta chains listed next were all sequenced from one sample in a study of glioma-infiltrating T cells. TCR alpha and beta CDR3 regions were amplified from RNA using iRepertoire nested multiplex PCR. TCRdb re-called the multiplex PCR reads through MiXCR, storing one row per CDR3 protein. The repertoire holds fewer than 110,000 distinct CDR3 sequences, with less than 30% as singletons. The sample comprised glioma tissue, nonneoplastic brain tissue, or PBMCs (not recorded which). These receptors were taken from a human donor with low-grade glioma or glioblastoma, undergoing nonglioma brain surgery, or in good health (not recorded which).

This clonotype was found a few times. The V call is TRBV3-1, the J call TRBJ1-4; possible D gene TRBD1, 5 bases. The germline V and J ends were trimmed by 3 bases and 8 bases, with 16 bases remaining between them. CDR1 is LGHDT and CDR2 is YNNKEL in the germline V gene (reference sequence). The CDR3 loop spans 15 amino acids. CDR3 bases: TGTGCCAGCAGCCAGAGGGGAGTTTTTCAGGAAAAACTGTTTTTT. This codes for CASSQRGVFQEKLFF. Full variable domain (rest looked up from reference TRBV3-1 and TRBJ1-4): DTAVSQTPKYLVTQMGNDKSIKCEQNLGHDTMYWYKQDSKKFLKIMFSYNNKELIINETVPNRFSPKSPDKAHLNLHINSLELGDSAVYFCASSQRGVFQEKLFFGSGTQLSVL.

The chain links TRBV29-1 to TRBJ1-3; D remains unclear. The CDR3 is made up of 13 amino acids. V lost 6 bases and J 8 bases, leaving 17 bases between the germline ends. Germline loops: CDR1 SQVTM, CDR2 ANQGSEA. The CDR3 is CSVADPRRDTIYF. The CDR3 DNA follows: TGCAGCGTCGCCGACCCACGCCGGGACACCATATATTTT.

This clonotype appeared a few times. CDR3 protein: CASSPLGDRVNGYTF. The CDR3 nucleotides read TGTGCCAGCAGCCCACTCGGAGACAGGGTGAATGGCTACACCTTC. V usage is TRBV28 and J usage is TRBJ1-2; 7 positions match TRBD1. The junction had 13 bases not matched to a gene; V was cut back by 6 bases and J by 6 bases. CDR3 length equals 15 residues. Germline CDR1 MDHEN, CDR2 SYDVKM.

This clonotype was seen more than once but under ten times. The V and J genes are TRBV12-3 or TRBV12-4 and TRBJ2-7; D is uncertain. V lost 5 bases and J lost 6, with 11 bases in between. The CDR3 spans 12 residues. The CDR3 region is CASSVGALEQYF. DNA for the CDR3: TGTGCCAGCAGTGTCGGTGCCCTCGAGCAGTACTTC.

This clonotype appeared a few times. The V call is TRBV19, the J call TRBJ1-1; tentative D call: TRBD1 (5 bases). From germline, CDR1 is LNHDA and CDR2 SQIVND (reference sequence). V shed 6 bases and J shed 1 base, with 12 bases lying between them. The length of the CDR3 is 14 residues. The CDR3, as DNA: TGTGCCAGTAGAAGGACACAATCGAACACTGAAGCTTTCTTT. It translates to CASRRTQSNTEAFF.

On this clonotype itself: A read error may be the cause here, since a much bigger clone is one base away. The chain is built from TRBV20-1 and TRBJ2-7; D unclear. The germline gives CDR1 DFQATT, CDR2 SNEGSKA (reference sequence). CDR3 length equals 15 residues. With 5 bases removed from V and 7 bases from J, the gap between germline ends came to 24 bases. CDR3 residues: CSAYLQSQRTREQYF. In nucleotides, the CDR3 is TGCAGTGCTTACTTGCAAAGTCAGCGTACAAGGGAGCAGTACTTC.

V and J are TRBV19 and TRBJ1-2; D is ambiguous. CDR1 LNHDA and CDR2 SQIVND come from the germline V gene (reference sequence). The germline V and J ends were trimmed by 3 bases and 4 bases, with 9 bases remaining between them. The CDR3 length is 13 residues. The CDR3 here is CASSINEGYGYTF. In DNA, the CDR3 is TGTGCCAGTAGTATTAACGAAGGCTATGGCTACACCTTC.

The CDR3 here is CASSLNGYTEAFF. CDR3 sequence (DNA): TGTGCCAGCAGCTTAAACGGATACACTGAAGCTTTCTTT. The chain joins TRBV7-3 to TRBJ1-1; no firm D call. The CDR3 length is 13 residues. Germline-derived CDR1 and CDR2 are SGHTA and FQGTGA. V was trimmed by 1 base and J by 3 bases, leaving 6 bases between them.

This clonotype was picked up a small number of times. CDR3 region: CASSQDRNMYFSNYGYTF. CDR3 DNA sequence: TGTGCCAGCAGCCAAGATCGGAACATGTATTTTTCTAACTATGGCTACACCTTC. This sequence joins TRBV4-2 and TRBJ1-2; no clear D gene. CDR3 length: 18 amino acids. Germline V lookup: CDR1 LGHNA, CDR2 YNFKEQ. The ends were cut back, 0 bases at V and 0 bases at J, with 17 bases in the middle.

The chain is built from TRBV6-2 or TRBV6-3 and TRBJ2-7; D call uncertain. The CDR3 has 15 amino acids. Trimming removed 6 bases at V and 3 bases at J, with 18 bases between. Germline CDR1 reads MNHEY; CDR2 reads SVGEGT. The DNA of the CDR3 is TGTGCCAGCAGCCTATGGGCGAGAGCGAACTACGAGCAGTACTTC. Translation gives CASSLWARANYEQYF.